This T cell receptor beta chain was identified during a study of T cells in Graves' hyperthyroidism and ophthalmopathy. Study-wide context: Before treatment of any kind, peripheral blood was taken at initial diagnosis.

Germline trimming cut 3 bases from V and 2 bases from J; bases unmatched to any gene: 7. Germline CDR1 MDHEN, CDR2 SYDVKM. This CDR3 spans 16 amino acids. Researchers amplified the TCR beta CDR3 regions from RNA transcripts. HTBI primers were the set used in a first-round RT-PCR of the TCR CDR3. MiXCR, applied by TCRdb to the multiplex PCR reads, yields one record per CDR3 protein. The table lists about 400,000 distinct CDR3 sequences, 15% of them singletons. Isolation of PBMCs was performed on roughly 9 ml fresh peripheral blood. This clonotype was detected ten times or more. The chain employs TRBV28 and TRBJ2-7, with TRBD1 matching 10 bases. Sequencing used blood. This TCR came from a woman aged 25 to 39 with Graves' hyperthyroidism. The CDR3 sequence is CASSFLGTGVTYEQYF. The CDR3 coding sequence is TGTGCCAGCAGTTTCCTCGGGACAGGGGTTACCTACGAGCAGTACTTC.